The 18 T cell receptor beta chains below all came from one sample that was sequenced in a study of T-cell reconstitution after alpha-beta-depleted transplantation in children. Construction of the TCRbeta library involved unique molecular identifiers. MiXCR, run by TCRdb on the PCR reads, gives a single entry per CDR3 protein. The sample lists about 300,000 distinct CDR3 sequences, around a tenth seen once, with roughly 7.1% in the top ten. The sample consisted of PBMCs, taken before TCRalphabeta/CD19-depleted stem cell transplant. Every receptor here comes from a boy in the first two years of life with acute myeloid leukemia, due to receive a stem cell transplant.

At least ten counts were recorded for this clonotype. The chain joins TRBV12-3 or TRBV12-4 to TRBJ1-1; no clear D gene. Trimming removed 6 bases at V and 8 bases at J, with 13 bases between. The CDR3 runs 12 residues. CDR3 protein: CASRSQASEAFF. The CDR3 DNA follows: TGTGCCAGCAGGTCCCAGGCTTCAGAAGCTTTCTTT.

This clonotype appeared many times. The chain couples TRBV7-3 to TRBJ2-1; 14 bases fit TRBD2. Germline V CDR1 and CDR2: SGHTA, FQGTGA. The CDR3 has 15 amino acids. Trimming cost V 5 bases and J 9 bases; bases outside gene matches: 6. CDR3: CASSLTSGGAGEQFF. The CDR3 coding sequence is TGTGCCAGCAGCCTGACTAGCGGGGGGGCCGGTGAGCAGTTCTTC.

This clonotype has a count of ten or more. This chain connects TRBV5-1 to TRBJ2-1; TRBD2 aligns across 12 bases. Germline V gene sequence: CDR1 SGHRS, CDR2 YFSETQ. This CDR3 is 16 amino acids long. Trimming at V came to 4 bases and at J to 4 bases, leaving 6 bases not matched to a gene. CDR3 region: CASSALAGGIYNEQFF. CDR3 nucleotide sequence: TGCGCCAGCAGCGCGCTAGCGGGAGGGATTTACAATGAGCAGTTCTTC.

The rearrangement joins TRBV7-9 to TRBJ2-5; 7 bases map to TRBD1. This CDR3 has 15 residues. Trimming at V came to 5 bases and at J to 4 bases, leaving 10 bases not matched to a gene. The germline CDR1 and CDR2 sequences are SEHNR and FQNEAQ (reference sequence). The CDR3 region has the DNA TGTGCCAGCAGCCGCAGACAGGGCGGTCGAGAGACCCAGTACTTC. It encodes CASSRRQGGRETQYF.

This clonotype has at least ten counts. This sequence joins TRBV28 and TRBJ2-7; a possible D gene is TRBD1 (6 bases). The V end was cut by 4 bases, the J end by 0 bases, with 10 bases between. Germline values: CDR1 MDHEN, CDR2 SYDVKM. The CDR3 sequence is 14 residues long. CDR3 amino acids: CASSWGRGSYEQYF. CDR3 in DNA: TGTGCCAGCAGTTGGGGCAGGGGCTCCTACGAGCAGTACTTC. Using reference TRBV28 and TRBJ2-7 for the parts outside the CDR3, the full variable domain is DVKVTQSSRYLVKRTGEKVFLECVQDMDHENMFWYRQDPGLGLRLIYFSYDVKMKEKGDIPEGYSVSREKKERFSLILESASTNQTSMYLCASSWGRGSYEQYFGPGTRLTVT.

Many counts were recorded for this clonotype. This rearrangement joins TRBV28 to TRBJ1-2; D is ambiguous. Trimming left V 4 bases short and J 1 base short, with 13 bases between. CDR1 and CDR2 from the germline V gene are MDHEN and SYDVKM. This CDR3 comprises 15 residues. CDR3 coding DNA: TGTGCCAGCAGTTCCCCCGGCAGTCATAACTATGGCTACACCTTC. Residues: CASSSPGSHNYGYTF.

This chain uses TRBV5-4 with TRBJ1-4; D call uncertain. There are 16 residues in the CDR3. V gave up 0 bases and J gave up 0 bases, with 9 bases separating them. CDR1 and CDR2 (germline): SGHNT, YYREEE (reference sequence). The CDR3 sequence: CASSLGGGATNEKLFF. The CDR3, as DNA: TGTGCCAGCAGCTTGGGTGGAGGCGCAACTAATGAAAAACTGTTTTTT.

The chain carries TRBV6-2 or TRBV6-3 and TRBJ2-7, with a tentative D call TRBD1 (6 bases). Germline V gene data show CDR1 as MNHEY and CDR2 as SVGEGT. The CDR3 covers 15 residues. The germline V and J ends were trimmed by 5 bases and 2 bases, with 16 bases remaining between them. The CDR3 is CASSDRDNHPYEQYF. CDR3 in DNA: TGTGCCAGCAGTGACCGGGACAACCACCCCTACGAGCAGTACTTC.

This clonotype was seen once. The chain uses TRBV11-3 and TRBJ2-3; D uncertain. Trimming shortened V by 4 bases and J by 7 bases, and 12 bases separated the two germline ends. This CDR3 contains 13 residues. Per the germline V gene, CDR1 is SGHNT and CDR2 is YENEEA. The CDR3 sequence is CASSSQTWNTQYF. CDR3 DNA: TGTGCCAGCAGCTCCCAGACGTGGAATACGCAGTATTTT.

This clonotype was seen many times. The chain has TRBV3-1 and TRBJ1-5; TRBD1 might be the D (5 bases). CDR1 and CDR2 (germline): LGHDT, YNNKEL (reference sequence). Trimming removed 3 bases at V and 3 bases at J, with 6 bases between. The CDR3 totals 13 residues. In DNA form, the CDR3 reads TGTGCCAGCAGCCAGGACACCAATCAGCCCCAGCATTTT. This gives the protein CASSQDTNQPQHF.

This clonotype came up many times. V is TRBV9 and J is TRBJ2-5; TRBD1 is a possible D gene (6 bases). Germline V gives CDR1 SGDLS, CDR2 YYNGEE. Trimming left V 1 base short and J 1 base short, with 14 bases between. The length of the CDR3 is 16 residues. Here the CDR3 DNA reads TGTGCCAGCAGCGTACTAGACAGGACCCTCCAAGAGACCCAGTACTTC. The encoded protein is CASSVLDRTLQETQYF.

There are many counts of this clonotype. The genes are TRBV24-1 and TRBJ1-5, with D unclear. Germline values: CDR1 KGHDR, CDR2 SFDVKD. V was shortened by 4 bases and J by 0 bases, with 6 bases between the two germline ends. The CDR3 length is 14 residues. The CDR3 DNA is TGTGCCACCAGTGAGGCACCTAGCAATCAGCCCCAGCATTTT. It specifies CATSEAPSNQPQHF.

This clonotype was seen a handful of times. V is TRBV6-5 and J is TRBJ1-1; no clear D. The length of the CDR3 is 14 residues. Deletions cut 0 bases from V and 4 bases from J, with 9 bases between. Germline assignment: CDR1 MNHEY and CDR2 SVGAGI. The CDR3 bases are TGTGCCAGCAGTTACTCGATTAGGTCCACTGAAGCTTTCTTT. Protein sequence: CASSYSIRSTEAFF.

This clonotype appeared many times. The V and J genes are TRBV5-1 and TRBJ2-1, with D unresolved. V gave up 2 bases and J gave up 1 base, with 7 bases separating them. The CDR3 covers 14 residues. Looked up from germline, CDR1 is SGHRS and CDR2 is YFSETQ. The CDR3 coding sequence is TGCGCCAGCAGCTTATCATCGTCCTACAATGAGCAGTTCTTC. Its translation: CASSLSSSYNEQFF.

Many counts were recorded for this clonotype. This chain connects TRBV5-1 to TRBJ1-1, with D tentatively TRBD1 (6 bases). Trimming took 3 bases from V and 1 from J, leaving 13 bases between them. The CDR3 sequence is 15 residues long. Germline V gives CDR1 SGHRS, CDR2 YFSETQ. This CDR3 is CASSSLPTGNTEAFF. The CDR3 DNA sequence: TGCGCCAGCAGCTCCCTCCCGACAGGGAACACTGAAGCTTTCTTT.

The sample holds many counts of this clonotype. The chain combines TRBV5-5 with TRBJ2-2; 8 bases fit TRBD1. Germline V lookup: CDR1 SGHKS, CDR2 YYEKEE (reference sequence). V dropped 4 bases and J dropped 4; count of bases not matched to a gene: 3. The CDR3 is made up of 14 amino acids. The CDR3 bases are TGTGCCAGCAGCCGGGACAGGATCACCGGGGAGCTGTTTTTT. Amino acids: CASSRDRITGELFF.

This clonotype was seen many times. The V and J genes are TRBV7-2 and TRBJ1-5; 7 nucleotides align to TRBD1. V trimming: 1 base; J trimming: 6 bases; junction bases outside the gene matches: 6. CDR1 is SGHTA, CDR2 FQGNSA, per germline. This CDR3 contains 15 residues. The CDR3: CASSLVGQAAQPQHF. The CDR3 DNA reads TGTGCCAGCAGCTTAGTCGGACAGGCCGCTCAGCCCCAGCATTTT.

This clonotype occurred many times. The chain links TRBV12-3 or TRBV12-4 to TRBJ1-2, with D maybe TRBD1 (5 bases). This CDR3 is 14 amino acids long. V lost 7 bases and J lost 5, with 17 bases in between. CDR3 amino acids: CASTYDSATYGYTF. CDR3 nucleotides: TGTGCCAGCACCTATGACAGCGCCACTTATGGCTACACCTTC.